Described below is a single T cell receptor (beta chain) sequence and its context. The antigen remains unidentified. Losses at the gene ends were 3 bases for V and 2 bases for J; bases not matched to a gene: 3. CDR3 length: 15 amino acids. Per germline, CDR1 SGHRS and CDR2 YFSETQ. The data derive from a study of cytomegalovirus exposure and HLA in healthy donors. General study results and limits: It was approximately 150 TCR beta chains that were listed as cytomegalovirus-associated.

PCR employed 60 Vbeta and 13 Jbeta primers. Clones were sequenced by immunoSEQ multiplex PCR, and TCRdb holds only the in-frame ones, with some missing. The repertoire holds some 190,000 clones, with about 89% as singletons. The TCR was taken from a man aged 25 to 40 in good health and CMV-seronegative. Sequences were obtained from PBMCs. The chain joins TRBV5-1 to TRBJ1-4; the match to TRBD1 covers 8 bases. The CDR3 loop is CASSWTGRTNEKLFF. The CDR3 DNA follows: TGCGCCAGCAGCTGGACAGGGCGGACTAATGAAAAACTGTTTTTT.